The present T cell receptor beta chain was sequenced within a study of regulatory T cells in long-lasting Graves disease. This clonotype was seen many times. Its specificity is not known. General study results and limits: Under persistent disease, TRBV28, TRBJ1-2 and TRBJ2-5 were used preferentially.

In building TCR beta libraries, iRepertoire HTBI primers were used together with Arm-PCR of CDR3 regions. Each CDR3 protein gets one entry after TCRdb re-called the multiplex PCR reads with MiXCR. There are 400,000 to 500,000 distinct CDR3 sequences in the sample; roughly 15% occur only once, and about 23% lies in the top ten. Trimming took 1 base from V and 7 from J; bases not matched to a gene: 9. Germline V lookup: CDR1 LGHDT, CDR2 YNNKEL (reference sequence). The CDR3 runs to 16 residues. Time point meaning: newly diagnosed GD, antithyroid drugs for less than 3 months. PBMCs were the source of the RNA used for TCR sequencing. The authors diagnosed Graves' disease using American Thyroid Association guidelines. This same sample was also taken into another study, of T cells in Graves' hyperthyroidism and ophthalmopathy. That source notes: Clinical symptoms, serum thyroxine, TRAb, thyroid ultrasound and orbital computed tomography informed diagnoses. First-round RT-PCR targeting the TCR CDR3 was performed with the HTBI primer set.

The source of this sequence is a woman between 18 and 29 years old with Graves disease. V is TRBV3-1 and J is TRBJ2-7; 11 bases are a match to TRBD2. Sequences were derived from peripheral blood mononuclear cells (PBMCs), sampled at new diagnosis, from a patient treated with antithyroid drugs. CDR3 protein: CASSQAGTSGRKEQYF. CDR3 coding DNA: TGTGCCAGCAGCCAAGCAGGGACTAGCGGCAGGAAGGAGCAGTACTTC.